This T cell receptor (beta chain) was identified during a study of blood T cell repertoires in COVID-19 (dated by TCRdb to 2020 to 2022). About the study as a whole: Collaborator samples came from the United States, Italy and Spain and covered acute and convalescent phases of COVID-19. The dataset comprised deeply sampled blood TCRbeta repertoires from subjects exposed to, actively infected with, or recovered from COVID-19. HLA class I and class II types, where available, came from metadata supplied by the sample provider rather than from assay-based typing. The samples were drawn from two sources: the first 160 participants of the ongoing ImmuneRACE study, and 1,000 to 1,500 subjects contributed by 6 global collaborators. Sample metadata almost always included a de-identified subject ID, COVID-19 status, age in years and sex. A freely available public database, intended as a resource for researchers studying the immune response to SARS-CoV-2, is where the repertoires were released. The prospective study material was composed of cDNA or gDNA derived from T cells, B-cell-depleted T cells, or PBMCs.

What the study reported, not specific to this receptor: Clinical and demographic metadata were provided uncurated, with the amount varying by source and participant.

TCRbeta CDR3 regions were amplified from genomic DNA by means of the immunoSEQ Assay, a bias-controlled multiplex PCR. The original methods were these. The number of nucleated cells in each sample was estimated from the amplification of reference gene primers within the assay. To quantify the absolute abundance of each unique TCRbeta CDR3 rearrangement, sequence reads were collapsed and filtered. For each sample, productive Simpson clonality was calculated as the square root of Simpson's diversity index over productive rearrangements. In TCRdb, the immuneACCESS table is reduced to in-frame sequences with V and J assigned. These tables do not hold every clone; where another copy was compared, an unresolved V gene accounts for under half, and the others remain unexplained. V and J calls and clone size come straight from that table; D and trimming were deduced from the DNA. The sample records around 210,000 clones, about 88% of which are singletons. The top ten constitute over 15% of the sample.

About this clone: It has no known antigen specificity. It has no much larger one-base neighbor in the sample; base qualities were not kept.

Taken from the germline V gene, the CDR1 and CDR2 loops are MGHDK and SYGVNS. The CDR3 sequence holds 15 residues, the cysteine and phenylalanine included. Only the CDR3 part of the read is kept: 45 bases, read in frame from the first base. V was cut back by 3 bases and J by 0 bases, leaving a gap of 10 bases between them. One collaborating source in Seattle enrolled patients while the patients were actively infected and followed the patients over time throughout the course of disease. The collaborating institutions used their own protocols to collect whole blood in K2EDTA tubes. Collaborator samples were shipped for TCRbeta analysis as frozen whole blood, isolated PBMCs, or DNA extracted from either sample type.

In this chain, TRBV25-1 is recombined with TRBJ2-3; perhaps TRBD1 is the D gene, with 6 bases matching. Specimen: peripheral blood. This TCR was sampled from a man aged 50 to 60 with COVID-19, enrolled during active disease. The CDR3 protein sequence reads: CASSDNRVSTDTQYF. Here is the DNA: TGTGCCAGCAGTGATAACAGGGTGAGCACAGATACGCAGTATTTT.